This TCR beta chain came from a study of CD8+ T cells in alopecia areata (dated by TCRdb to between 2018 and 2020). The study in broad terms: The treated patients, all with moderate-to-severe alopecia areata, were enrolled in an open-label pilot trial of oral tofacitinib given at 5 to 10 mg twice daily. Patients stayed on tofacitinib for 6 to 18 months and then had 6 months of follow-up off drug so that delayed response and recurrence could be assessed. Disease severity in treated patients was measured with the SALT score, which quantifies the percentage of affected scalp surface area. High-throughput TCRbeta sequencing was used to examine T cell clonal expansion in alopecia areata in both the C3H/HeJ mouse model and human patients. On the human side, TCRbeta sequencing was run on scalp tissue and on sorted CD4+ and CD8+ peripheral blood T cells from healthy controls and from alopecia areata patients with either patchy or totalis/universalis disease. Biopsies were taken from tofacitinib-treated patients at baseline and at 4 and 24 weeks of treatment, and a later scalp biopsy was taken in several of the tofacitinib-treated patients. Scalp clonality was compared across normal scalp (n=4), patchy alopecia areata scalp (n=8), and alopecia totalis/universalis scalp (n=8). The RNA source kit depended on sample type: the PAXgene miRNA kit for fixed scalp, the miRNeasy kit for PBMCs, and the RNeasy kit for mouse skin. TCRbeta CDR3 regions were amplified by immunoSEQ multiplex PCR using 35 Vbeta forward and 13 Jbeta reverse primers. The paper as a whole reports these results and caveats: Many expanded lesional clones were found to persist in scalp and blood during tofacitinib treatment, and relapse after treatment cessation may be partly explained by this persistence. Compared with normal scalp, lesional scalp, particularly in alopecia totalis/universalis, had higher clonality and more expanded CD8+ clones, which suggests antigenic drive. With tofacitinib, both scalp clonality and the number of expanded CD8+ clones among the top 100 scalp clones went down significantly. Scalp TCR repertoire analysis is complicated because resident alphabeta T cells in normal human skin are also sequenced, whereas mouse skin is dominated by gammadelta T cells. Compared with mice, TCR sequences shared between patients were less clear, possibly partly because of HLA diversity across the patient population. Because the treated cohort was small and had just a single nonresponder, larger studies are needed to establish links between baseline CD8+ expansion and response.

Taken with the paper, the label for treatment or condition translates to: oral pan-JAK inhibitor, 5-10 mg twice daily. Peripheral blood and lesional scalp punch biopsies were obtained from patients with alopecia areata. PBMCs were separated by density centrifugation and stained for CD3, CD4 and CD8, after which CD4+ and CD8+ T cells were sorted on a FACSAria. The library was built by means of the immunoSEQ multiplex PCR assay. RNA was extracted from all samples and reverse transcribed into cDNA as template for TCR sequencing. First-strand cDNA was synthesized using SuperScript III with a 2:1 mix of oligo-dT and random hexamers. Amplification bias was assessed with a synthetic immune receptor repertoire, and residual bias was removed computationally. In the authors' own workflow: After raw reads were preprocessed to remove errors, the CDR3 was defined following IMGT conventions as running from the conserved cysteine to phenylalanine. Clonality was calculated as 1 minus Shannon entropy normalized by log2 of the number of productive unique TCRs. Whether each scalp clone was CD4 or CD8 was inferred by checking scalp TCRbeta sequences against the CD4 and CD8 repertoires from sorted blood. TCRdb's version of the immuneACCESS table is confined to in-frame rearrangements and falls short of the full clone set. An unresolved V gene accounts for under half of the shortfall where checked; the remainder is of unknown origin. The V and J calls and clone size come from that table; D and trimming were worked out from the DNA. For this sample there are about 170,000 clones; 50% to 75% appear just once. The ten largest clones represent under 20% of the sample.

A word on this clone: What this receptor recognizes is not known. The sample holds no much larger clone one base away, and base qualities are not on file.

The CDR3 measures 15 amino acids from cysteine to phenylalanine. Only the CDR3 DNA is retained, 45 bases long and in frame from the first base. Based on the germline V gene, the CDR1 and CDR2 sequences are SGHRS and YFSETQ. At the junction V is shortened by 4 bases and J by 4 bases; bases outside the gene matches: 11. The sequence was obtained from a human donor with alopecia areata. The chain joins TRBV5-1 to TRBJ2-7; a stretch of 7 junction bases matches TRBD2. This material consisted of CD4+ T cells sorted from blood, taken at approximately week 61, from a patient treated with tofacitinib. In nucleotide form, the sequence is TGCGCCAGCAGCCCAATGGCTAGCGGAGTATACGAGCAGTACTTC. Protein translation: CASSPMASGVYEQYF.